One T cell receptor (beta chain) is described in this entry. What it binds is not known. The junction and the germline gene differ at one end; a read error may be behind it. The record originates from a study of PD-1 blockade in classical Hodgkin lymphoma. Study results and caveats: Causes of the repertoire differences remain undefined, possibly disease activity or prior therapy. When set against healthy donors, newly diagnosed patients were reported to show lower baseline TCR diversity.

Method: immunoSEQ multiplex PCR; TCRdb's copy keeps in-frame clones and lacks some. This table has approximately 70,000 clones, over 90% appearing once. The germline CDR1 and CDR2 sequences are MGHDK and SYGVNS. The CDR3 has 15 residues. Time point noted: newly diagnosed, previously untreated cHL patient sample. Comparators were PBMCs taken from newly diagnosed, untreated classical Hodgkin lymphoma. The sequenced material came from peripheral blood mononuclear cells (PBMCs). This chain links TRBV25-1 with TRBJ2-1; D unresolved. The source of this sequence is a human donor with classical Hodgkin lymphoma. The CDR3 bases are TGTGCCAGCGGGAAGTTGTCGAGCTCCCACAATGAGCAGTTCTTC. This encodes CASGKLSSSHNEQFF.